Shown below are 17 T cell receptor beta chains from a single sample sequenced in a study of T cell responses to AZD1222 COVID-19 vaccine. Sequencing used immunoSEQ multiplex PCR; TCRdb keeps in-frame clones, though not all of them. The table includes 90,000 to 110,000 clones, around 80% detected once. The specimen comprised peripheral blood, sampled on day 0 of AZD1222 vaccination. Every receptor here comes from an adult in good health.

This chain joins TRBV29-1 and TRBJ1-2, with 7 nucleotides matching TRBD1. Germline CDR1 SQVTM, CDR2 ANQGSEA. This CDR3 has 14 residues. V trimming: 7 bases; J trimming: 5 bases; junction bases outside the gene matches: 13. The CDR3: CSALGDRLDYGYTF. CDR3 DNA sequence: TGCAGCGCTCTGGGGGACAGACTAGATTATGGCTACACCTTC.

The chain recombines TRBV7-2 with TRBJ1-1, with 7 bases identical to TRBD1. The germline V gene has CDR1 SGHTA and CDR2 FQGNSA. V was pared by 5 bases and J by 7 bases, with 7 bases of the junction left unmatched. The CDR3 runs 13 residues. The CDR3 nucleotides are TGTGCCAGCAGCGAGACAGGGATTGGTGAAGCTTTCTTT. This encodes CASSETGIGEAFF.

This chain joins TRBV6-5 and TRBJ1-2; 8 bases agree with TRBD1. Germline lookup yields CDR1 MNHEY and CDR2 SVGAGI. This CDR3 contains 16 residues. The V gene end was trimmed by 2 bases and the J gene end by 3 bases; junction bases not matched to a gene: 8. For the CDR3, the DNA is TGTGCCAGCAGTTACGACAGGGGTGGAACATACTATGGCTACACCTTC. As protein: CASSYDRGGTYYGYTF.

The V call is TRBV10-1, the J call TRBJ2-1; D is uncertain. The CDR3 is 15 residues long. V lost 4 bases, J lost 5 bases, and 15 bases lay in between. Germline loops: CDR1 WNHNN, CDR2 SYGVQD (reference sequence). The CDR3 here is CASSARPVGDNEQFF. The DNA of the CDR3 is TGCGCCAGCAGTGCAAGGCCAGTTGGTGACAATGAGCAGTTCTTC.

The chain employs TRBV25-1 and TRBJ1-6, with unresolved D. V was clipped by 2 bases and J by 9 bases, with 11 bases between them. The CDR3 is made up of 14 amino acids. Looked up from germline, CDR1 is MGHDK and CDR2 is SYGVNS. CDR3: CASSESRLGSPLHF. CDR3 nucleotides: TGTGCCAGCAGTGAAAGTAGGTTGGGTTCACCCCTCCACTTT.

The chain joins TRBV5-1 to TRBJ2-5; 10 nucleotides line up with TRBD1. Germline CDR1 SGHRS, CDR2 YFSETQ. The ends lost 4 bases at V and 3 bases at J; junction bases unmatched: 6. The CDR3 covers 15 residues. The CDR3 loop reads CASSVGDRGKETQYF. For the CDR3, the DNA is TGCGCCAGCAGCGTAGGGGACAGGGGAAAAGAGACCCAGTACTTC.

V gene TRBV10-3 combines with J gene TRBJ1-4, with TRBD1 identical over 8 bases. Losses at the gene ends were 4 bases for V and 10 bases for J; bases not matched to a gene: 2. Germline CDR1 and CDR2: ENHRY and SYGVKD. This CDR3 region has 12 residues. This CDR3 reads CAISAGQGKLFF. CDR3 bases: TGTGCCATCAGTGCCGGACAGGGAAAACTGTTTTTT.

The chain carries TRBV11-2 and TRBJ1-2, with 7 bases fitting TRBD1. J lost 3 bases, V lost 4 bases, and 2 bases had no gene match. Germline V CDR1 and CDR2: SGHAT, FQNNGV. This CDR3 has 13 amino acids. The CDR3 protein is CASSSQGDYGYTF. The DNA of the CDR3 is TGTGCCAGCAGCTCTCAGGGGGACTATGGCTACACCTTC.

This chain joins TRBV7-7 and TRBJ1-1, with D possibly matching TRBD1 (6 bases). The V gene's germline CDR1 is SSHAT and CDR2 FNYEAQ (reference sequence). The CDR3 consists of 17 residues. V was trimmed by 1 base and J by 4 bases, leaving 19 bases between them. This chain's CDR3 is CASSLEIVRGDFTEAFF. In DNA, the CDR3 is TGTGCCAGCAGCTTAGAGATAGTCAGGGGCGATTTCACTGAAGCTTTCTTT.

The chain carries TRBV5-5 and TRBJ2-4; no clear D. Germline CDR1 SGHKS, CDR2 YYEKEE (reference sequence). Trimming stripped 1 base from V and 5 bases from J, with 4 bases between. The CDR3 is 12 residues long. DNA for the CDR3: TGTGCCAGCAGCTTGCGGGAAAACATTCAGTACTTC. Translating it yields CASSLRENIQYF.

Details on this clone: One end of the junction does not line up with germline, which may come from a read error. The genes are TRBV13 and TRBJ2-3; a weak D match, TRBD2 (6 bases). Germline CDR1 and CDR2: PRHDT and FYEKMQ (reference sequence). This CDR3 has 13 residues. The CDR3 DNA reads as TGTGCCAGCAGTTTAGAGGGCCGGGAGACGCAGTATTTT. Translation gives CASSLEGRETQYF.

The CDR3 here is CASSPGVRNYGYTF. CDR3 DNA: TGTGCCAGCAGCCCAGGGGTCAGGAACTATGGCTACACCTTC. The rearrangement links TRBV7-8 to TRBJ1-2; a possible D gene is TRBD1 (6 bases). Germline CDR1 SGHVS, CDR2 FQNEAQ. The V end was cut by 5 bases, the J end by 2 bases, with 12 bases between. This CDR3 has 14 amino acids.

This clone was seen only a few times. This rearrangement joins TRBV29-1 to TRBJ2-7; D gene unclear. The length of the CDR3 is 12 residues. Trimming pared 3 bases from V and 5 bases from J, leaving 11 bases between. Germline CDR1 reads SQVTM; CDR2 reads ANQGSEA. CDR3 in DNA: TGCAGCGTTGAGTTCGAAGGCAACGAGCAGTACTTC. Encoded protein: CSVEFEGNEQYF.

The CDR3 reads CASSPRGTSGAFTDTQYF. As DNA, the CDR3 is TGTGCCAGCAGTCCCCGGGGGACTAGCGGGGCCTTCACAGATACGCAGTATTTT. The V and J genes are TRBV6-2 or TRBV6-3 and TRBJ2-3, with 13 bases lining up with TRBD2. This CDR3 is 18 amino acids long. Germline CDR1 MNHEY, CDR2 SVGEGT. Trimming removed 5 bases from V and 2 bases from J; junction bases left unmatched: 10.

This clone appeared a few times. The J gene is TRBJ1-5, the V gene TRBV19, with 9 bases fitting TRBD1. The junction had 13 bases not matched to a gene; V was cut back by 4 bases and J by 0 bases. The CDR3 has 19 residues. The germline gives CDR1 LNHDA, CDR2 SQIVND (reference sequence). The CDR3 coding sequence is TGTGCCAGTAGTAAATCCGGGACAGGGAGGTCTCGTAGCAATCAGCCCCAGCATTTT. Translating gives CASSKSGTGRSRSNQPQHF.

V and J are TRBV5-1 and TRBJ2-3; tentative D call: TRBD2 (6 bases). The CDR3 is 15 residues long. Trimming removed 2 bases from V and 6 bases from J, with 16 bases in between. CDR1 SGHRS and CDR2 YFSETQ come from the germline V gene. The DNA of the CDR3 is TGCGCCAGCAGCTTCCGGGACCACCGGGGGGATACGCAGTATTTT. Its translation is CASSFRDHRGDTQYF.

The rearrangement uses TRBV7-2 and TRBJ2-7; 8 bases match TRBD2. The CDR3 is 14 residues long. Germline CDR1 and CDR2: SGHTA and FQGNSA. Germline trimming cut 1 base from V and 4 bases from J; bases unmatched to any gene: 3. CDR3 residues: CASSLVAGKYEQYF. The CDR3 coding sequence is TGTGCCAGCAGCTTAGTAGCGGGGAAGTACGAGCAGTACTTC.